This paragraph reports one TCR beta chain. The antigen is undetermined. The data belong to a study of T and B cells in COVID-19 patients. This CDR3 is 16 amino acids long. The germline V and J ends were trimmed by 1 base and 5 bases, with 14 bases remaining between them. The V gene's germline CDR1 is MNHNS and CDR2 SASEGT. Multiplex PCR with BIOMED2 TRB-A/B primer pools amplified TRB rearrangements. Each CDR3 protein is one row after TCRdb ran MiXCR on the multiplex PCR reads. The sample contains about 3,300 distinct CDR3 sequences, about 28% of which appear only once. Blood genomic DNA input for TRB amplification was roughly 250-550 ng. Study results and limitations: At recovery TRB diversity and richness exceeded healthy donors, after highly clonal active COVID-19 repertoires. Sorted SARS-CoV-2-responsive or tetramer+ T cells and CD4+, regulatory and CD8+ subsets were not yet sequenced. Early severe-case samples and blood from mildly ill patients during symptoms were in short supply. Of 2,000 to 2,500 TCR clusters found only in the recovered cohort, a few dozen had low generation probability.

This sequence originates from a human donor with active COVID-19. The donor label of this sample is uncertain. The chain recombines TRBV6-1 with TRBJ1-4; the D is unclear. The source material was blood. CDR3 DNA sequence: TGTGCCAGCAGTGAAGTTGAGGCGCAGCTCAATGAAAAACTGTTTTTT. As protein: CASSEVEAQLNEKLFF.